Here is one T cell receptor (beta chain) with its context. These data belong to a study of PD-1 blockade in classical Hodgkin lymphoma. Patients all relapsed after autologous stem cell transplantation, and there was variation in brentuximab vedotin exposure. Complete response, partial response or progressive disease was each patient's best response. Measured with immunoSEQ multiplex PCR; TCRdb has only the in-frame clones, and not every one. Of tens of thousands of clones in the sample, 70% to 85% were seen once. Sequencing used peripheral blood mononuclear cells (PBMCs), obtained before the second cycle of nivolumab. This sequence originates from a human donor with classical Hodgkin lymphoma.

In DNA, the CDR3 is TGTGCCAGCAGGGGAAGGCCAACCGCCCCCGAGCAGTTCTTC. It translates to CASRGRPTAPEQFF. The V gene is TRBV2, the J gene TRBJ2-1; no definite D call. This CDR3 is 14 amino acids long. The V end was cut by 6 bases, the J end by 10 bases, with 19 bases between. The V gene's germline CDR1 is SNHLY and CDR2 FYNNEI. Full variable domain (rest looked up from reference TRBV2 and TRBJ2-1): EPEVTQTPSHQVTQMGQEVILRCVPISNHLYFYWYRQILGQKVEFLVSFYNNEISEKSEIFDDQFSVERPDGSNFTLKIRSTKLEDSAMYFCASRGRPTAPEQFFGPGTRLTVL.